This TCR beta chain was recovered during a study of post-analysis software for immune sequencing data. For the study at large: In terms of disease course, relapsing-remitting, secondary progressive and progressive-relapsing multiple sclerosis were included. Study-level findings and limits: TRBV5-6, TRBV5-1 and TRBV20-1 were among about 5 TRBV segments more frequent in patients than controls.

Unique molecular identifiers were carried by the TCR beta cDNA libraries. The yield from roughly 1 to 10 million T cells was 500,000 or so cDNA molecules in total. TCRdb reanalysed the PCR reads using MiXCR and keeps one entry per CDR3 protein. Counted here are 750,000 to 950,000 distinct CDR3 sequences, about 45% occurring once; the ten biggest clones make up roughly 4.9%. In the case of this clonotype: Its antigen is undetermined.

The CDR3 loop spans 13 amino acids. V lost 3 bases, J lost 11 bases, and 8 bases stayed unmatched. Germline assignment: CDR1 DFQATT and CDR2 SNEGSKA (reference sequence). This clonotype was obtained from a girl between 10 and 17 years old with multiple sclerosis. The J gene is TRBJ2-1, the V gene TRBV20-1; 9 bases fit TRBD2. Sequencing was performed on blood. CDR3 protein: CSASSGSPLKQFF. The CDR3 nucleotides are TGCAGTGCTAGTAGCGGGAGCCCCCTCAAGCAGTTCTTC.